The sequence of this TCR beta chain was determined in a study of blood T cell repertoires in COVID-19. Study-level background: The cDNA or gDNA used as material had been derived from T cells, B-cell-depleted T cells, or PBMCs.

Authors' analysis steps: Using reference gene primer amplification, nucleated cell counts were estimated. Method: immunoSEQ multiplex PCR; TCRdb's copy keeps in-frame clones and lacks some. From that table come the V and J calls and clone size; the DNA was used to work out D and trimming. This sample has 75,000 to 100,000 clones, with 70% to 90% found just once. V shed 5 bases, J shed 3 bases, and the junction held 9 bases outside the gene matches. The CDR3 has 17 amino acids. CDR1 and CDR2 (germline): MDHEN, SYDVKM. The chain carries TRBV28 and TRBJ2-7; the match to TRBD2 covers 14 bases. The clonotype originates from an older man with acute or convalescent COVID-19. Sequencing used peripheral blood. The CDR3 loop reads CASSTGLAGDLFYEQYF. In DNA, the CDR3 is TGTGCCAGCAGTACGGGACTAGCGGGGGACCTATTCTACGAGCAGTACTTC.